This TCR beta chain was recorded in a study of shared clonotypes between healthy human individuals (dated by TCRdb to the early 2020s). About the full investigation: The cohort included three men and a couple of women between 18 and 49 years of age. For each donor, CD4 naive and CD4 memory were each run on three plates, CD8 naive on two plates, and CD8 memory on one plate. To estimate repertoire size and how much clonotype sharing occurs between individuals, the study deeply sequenced the blood TCR repertoires of about 5 healthy adults. To increase sequencing depth and limit assay-specific biases, different laboratories used diverse techniques to prepare libraries and sequence TCR repertoires. Per donor, leukapheresis produced somewhere between about 0.9 and 10 billion PBMCs.

Based on the germline V gene, the CDR1 and CDR2 sequences are MDHEN and SYDVKM. The CDR3 has 11 amino acids, counting the end cysteine and phenylalanine. Only CDR3 DNA is held: 33 bases, read in frame from base 1. Between the V and J ends, shortened by 1 base and 5 bases respectively, the junction contains 2 bases. Healthy HIV-negative adults with no recently reported acute infections or vaccinations were included as donors. Every donor was a Caucasian adult residing in Nashville, Tennessee, USA. Magnetic negative selection was used to enrich CD4+ T cells, after which naive cells were positively selected on CD45RA and the negative fraction became the memory subset. Blood was obtained by leukapheresis, after which PBMCs were separated by Ficoll-Histopaque density gradient centrifugation and cryopreserved in liquid nitrogen vapor phase. Analytical flow cytometry was used to check the purity and quantity of every magnetically sorted T cell population. Genomic DNA was isolated from every sorted fraction and measured by UV absorbance on a Nanodrop 2000c.

Remarks on this clone: Its antigen remains unidentified. Base qualities are not at hand, and no much larger clone is one base apart.

General conclusions and limits of the study: Sharing across several donors was observed for approximately 4.6% of naive CD4, 3% to 3.5% of naive CD8, over 2% of memory CD4, and around 0.4% of memory CD8 clonotypes. Because the study included a small number of donors, the genetic and exposure-history diversity represented was limited. Naive subsets generally had larger estimated clonotype richness than memory subsets. Higher generation probabilities were observed for clonotypes shared by all four sorted-subset donors than for non-shared clonotypes. Incomplete sequencing was indicated by rarefaction of sorted-subset datasets, despite the large sequencing depth. Based on pairwise subsampling, the degree of clonotype sharing among donors was expected to be affected by sequencing depth. Sampling was restricted to blood, and TCR repertoires in tissues likely differ from the TCR repertoires found in blood.

Using the deep immunoSEQ assay, multiplex PCR amplified TCR CDR3 regions from genomic DNA. Extracted genomic DNA from each cell subset was spread evenly across all wells of several immunoSEQ 96-well plates, with each plate serving as a replicate. Each replicate PCR for sorted subsets received about 210 ng genomic DNA, equal to about 30,000 T cell genomes. Purified libraries were quantified with a Qubit 3.0 fluorometer, sized on a Bioanalyzer 2100, and re-quantified with the KAPA Library Quantification kit. Every immunoSEQ 96-well plate was sequenced on a dedicated single-read 150-cycle Illumina NextSeq 550 flow cell. On the authors' methods: Because the immunoSEQ output held only junctional sequences and lacked quality scores, the filtering could not match the filtering applied to full-length reads. Sequences were annotated with PyIR, a Python wrapper for IgBLAST v1.9, and V/J genes and CDR3 were assigned using IMGT germline references. Reads were filtered out if the reads had weak V/J assignments (E-value above 1e-6), no CDR3, stop codons, out-of-frame junctions, or ambiguous translated residues. V3J clonotypes were defined as sequences sharing an identical inferred V gene, J gene, and CDR3 amino acid sequence. The percentage overlap between two repertoires was calculated by dividing the number of shared unique clonotypes by the size of the smaller repertoire. Three approaches were used to assess repertoire richness: RTK rarefaction, the Chao1 estimator, and Recon v2.1 estimates of unobserved clonotypes. Generation probabilities were computed with OLGA for all TCRbeta clonotypes obtained by the gDNA method from several donors. Not all clones reach the TCRdb copy of this immuneACCESS table, which keeps in-frame sequences only. Checked studies attribute under half of the gap to unresolved V genes and leave the rest unexplained. D and trimming were read from the DNA, whereas the V and J calls and clone size are those reported in that table. The sample table holds about 1.5 million clones, of which around 98% were seen once. Jointly, the top ten make up about 0.45% of the sample.

The clonotype comes from a man aged 30 to 39 in good health. Sequencing was carried out using naive CD4+ T cells sorted from blood. The meaning of the sample's cell subset or site label: CD45RA+ positively selected. The rearrangement combines TRBV28 with TRBJ2-5, with the D gene uncertain. CDR3 loop: CASSLFETQYF. The nucleotides read TGTGCCAGCAGTTTATTTGAGACCCAGTACTTC.